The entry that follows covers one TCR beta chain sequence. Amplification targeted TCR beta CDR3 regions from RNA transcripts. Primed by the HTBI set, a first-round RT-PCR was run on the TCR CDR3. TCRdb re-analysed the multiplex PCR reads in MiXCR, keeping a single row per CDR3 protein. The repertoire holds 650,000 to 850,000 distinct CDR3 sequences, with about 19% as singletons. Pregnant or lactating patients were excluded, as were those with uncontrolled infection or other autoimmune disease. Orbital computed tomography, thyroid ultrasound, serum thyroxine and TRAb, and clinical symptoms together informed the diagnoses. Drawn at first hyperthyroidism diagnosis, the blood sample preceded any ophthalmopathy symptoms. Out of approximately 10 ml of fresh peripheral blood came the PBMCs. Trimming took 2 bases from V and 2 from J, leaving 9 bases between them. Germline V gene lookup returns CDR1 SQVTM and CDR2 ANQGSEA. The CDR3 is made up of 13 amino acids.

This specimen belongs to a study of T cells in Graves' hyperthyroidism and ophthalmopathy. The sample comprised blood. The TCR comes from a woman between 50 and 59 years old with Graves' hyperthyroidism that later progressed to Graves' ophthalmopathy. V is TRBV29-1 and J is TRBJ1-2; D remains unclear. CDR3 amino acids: CSVERVLNYGYTF. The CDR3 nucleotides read TGCAGCGTTGAAAGGGTCCTGAACTATGGCTACACCTTC.